These 3 T cell receptor beta chains came from one sample sequenced in a study of graft-versus-host responses after intestinal transplantation. Clones were read by immunoSEQ multiplex PCR, and TCRdb kept only the in-frame ones, dropping some. The sample has 90,000 to 95,000 clones, around nine tenths seen once. Their antigens remain unidentified. The material was unstimulated CD8+ T cells sorted from spleen or lymph node cells, obtained before intestinal transplant. These TCRs come from a human donor who received an intestinal transplant.

By sample fraction, this clone is medium-sized. The chain recombines TRBV19 with TRBJ2-4; TRBD1 aligns across 8 bases. Germline lookup yields CDR1 LNHDA and CDR2 SQIVND (reference sequence). V shed 3 bases and J 4 bases; nucleotides not matched to a gene: 14. This CDR3 contains 18 residues. In DNA form, the CDR3 reads TGTGCCAGTAGTATTCCTGCTCGTCTGGACAGGGAGAAAAACATTCAGTACTTC. Its protein is CASSIPARLDREKNIQYF. The full variable domain, with the rest looked up from reference TRBV19 and TRBJ2-4, is DGGITQSPKYLFRKEGQNVTLSCEQNLNHDAMYWYRQDPGQGLRLIYYSQIVNDFQKGDIAEGYSVSREKKESFPLTVTSAQKNPTAFYLCASSIPARLDREKNIQYFGAGTRLSVL.

This chain uses TRBV4-1 with TRBJ1-2; 7 nucleotides line up with TRBD1. The germline gives CDR1 MGHRA, CDR2 YSYEKL. The length of the CDR3 is 14 residues. J lost 4 bases, V lost 4 bases, and 6 bases had no gene match. The CDR3: CASSLIQGTYGYTF. The DNA of the CDR3 is TGCGCCAGCAGCCTTATACAGGGGACCTATGGCTACACCTTC.

The chain combines TRBV15 with TRBJ2-3, with TRBD2 matching over 12 bases. CDR1 is LNHNV, CDR2 YYDKDF, per germline (reference sequence). CDR3 length equals 16 residues. V lost 1 base and J lost 3; bases outside the gene matches: 2. In nucleotides, the CDR3 is TGTGCCACCAGCAGAGTACTAGCGGGAGGTACAGATACGCAGTATTTT. This sequence encodes CATSRVLAGGTDTQYF.